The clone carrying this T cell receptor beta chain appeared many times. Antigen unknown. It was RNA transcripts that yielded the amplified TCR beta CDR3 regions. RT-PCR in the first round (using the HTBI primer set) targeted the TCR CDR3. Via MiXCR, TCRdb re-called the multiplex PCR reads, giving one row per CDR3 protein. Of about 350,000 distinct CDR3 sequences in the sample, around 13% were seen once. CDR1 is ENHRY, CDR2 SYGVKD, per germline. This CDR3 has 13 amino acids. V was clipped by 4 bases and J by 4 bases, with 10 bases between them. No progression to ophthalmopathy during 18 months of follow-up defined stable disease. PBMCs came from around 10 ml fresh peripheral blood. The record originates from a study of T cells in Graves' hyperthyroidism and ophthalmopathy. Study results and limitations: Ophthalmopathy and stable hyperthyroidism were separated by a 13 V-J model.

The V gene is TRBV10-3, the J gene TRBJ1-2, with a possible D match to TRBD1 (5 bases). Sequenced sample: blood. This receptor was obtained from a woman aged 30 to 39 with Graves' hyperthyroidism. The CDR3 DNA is TGTGCCATCAGTGCCACCGGGACCTATGGCTACACCTTC. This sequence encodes CAISATGTYGYTF.